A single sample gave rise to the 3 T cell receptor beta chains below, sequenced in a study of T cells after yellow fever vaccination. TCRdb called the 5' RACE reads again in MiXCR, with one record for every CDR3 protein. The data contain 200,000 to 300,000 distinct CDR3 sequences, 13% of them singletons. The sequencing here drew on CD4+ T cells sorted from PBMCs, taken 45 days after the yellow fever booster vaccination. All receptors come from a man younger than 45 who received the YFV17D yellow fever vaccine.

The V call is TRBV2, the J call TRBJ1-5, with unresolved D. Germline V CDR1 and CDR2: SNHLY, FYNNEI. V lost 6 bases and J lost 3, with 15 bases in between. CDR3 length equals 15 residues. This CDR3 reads CASRALAGANQPQHF. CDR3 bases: TGTGCCAGCAGAGCCCTCGCAGGCGCCAATCAGCCCCAGCATTTT.

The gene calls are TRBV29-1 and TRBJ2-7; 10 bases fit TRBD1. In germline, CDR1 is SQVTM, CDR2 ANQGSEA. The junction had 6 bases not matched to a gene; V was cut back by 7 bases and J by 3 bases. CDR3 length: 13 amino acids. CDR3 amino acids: CSGSGTGDYEQYF. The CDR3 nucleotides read TGCAGCGGATCCGGGACAGGGGACTACGAGCAGTACTTC.

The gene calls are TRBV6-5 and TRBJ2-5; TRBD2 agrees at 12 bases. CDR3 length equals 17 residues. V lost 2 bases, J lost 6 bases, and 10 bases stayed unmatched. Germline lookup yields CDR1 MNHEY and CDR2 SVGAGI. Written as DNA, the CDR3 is TGTGCCAGCAGTTACAGGGCTAGCGGGAGGGCCATGAAGACCCAGTACTTC. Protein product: CASSYRASGRAMKTQYF.